One and the same sample provided the 27 T cell receptor beta chains below, sequenced in a study of CD8 T cells in Susac syndrome. With random hexamers, roughly 0.45 to 1 ug RNA was reverse transcribed. TCRdb redid the calling of the immunoSEQ multiplex PCR reads with MiXCR, one entry per CDR3 protein. The table shows roughly 140,000 distinct CDR3 sequences, with under 97% occurring only once. Sample: CD4+ T cells from PBMCs. The receptors here all came from a human donor with Susac syndrome.

The genes are TRBV5-6 and TRBJ2-5; tentatively, D is TRBD1 or TRBD2 (6 bases each). Trimming removed 5 bases at V and 4 bases at J, with 21 bases between. The CDR3 is 16 amino acids. Per germline, CDR1 SGHDT and CDR2 YYEEEE. As DNA, the CDR3 is TGTGCCAGCAGAGGAAGGGGGGATCAAGGAGGAGAGACCCAGTACTTC. This codes for CASRGRGDQGGETQYF.

The rearrangement joins TRBV29-1 to TRBJ2-5, with 11 positions matching TRBD1. This CDR3 is 16 amino acids long. The V and J ends lost 1 base and 4 bases, in that order; junction bases with no gene match: 8. Germline V CDR1 and CDR2: SQVTM, ANQGSEA. The CDR3 is CSVEGTPGQGVETQYF. As DNA, the CDR3 is TGCAGCGTTGAAGGGACTCCGGGACAGGGGGTAGAGACCCAGTACTTC.

The genes are TRBV24-1 and TRBJ2-7; no reliable D call. Germline loops: CDR1 KGHDR, CDR2 SFDVKD. V lost 0 bases and J 6 bases, leaving 2 bases between the germline ends. This CDR3 has 11 amino acids. CDR3 nucleotide sequence: TGTGCCACCAGTGATTTGGCCGAGCAGTACTTC. Translating gives CATSDLAEQYF.

The gene calls are TRBV12-2 and TRBJ2-1; the table's D call, TRBD2, has no DNA check behind it. TRBV12-2 is assigned pseudogene status. This CDR3 spans 17 amino acids. This CDR3 reads CASRLVGAGDENNEQFF. CDR3 nucleotides: TGTGCAAGTCGCTTAGTTGGAGCGGGAGACGAGAATAATGAGCAGTTCTTC.

This clonotype was observed a single time. V gene TRBV18 combines with J gene TRBJ2-7, with a tentative D call TRBD2 (5 bases). Germline loops: CDR1 KGHSH, CDR2 LQKENI. The V and J ends lost 3 bases and 0 bases respectively, with 12 bases between them. The CDR3 loop spans 15 amino acids. Written as DNA, the CDR3 is TGTGCCAGCTCACCCCTCGAGGGAAGCTCCTACGAGCAGTACTTC. Translating it yields CASSPLEGSSYEQYF.

The gene calls are TRBV11-2 and TRBJ1-2, with TRBD1 matching over 7 bases. V gave up 4 bases and J gave up 4 bases; unmatched junction bases: 6. This CDR3 spans 14 amino acids. Germline CDR1 SGHAT, CDR2 FQNNGV. The CDR3 region has the DNA TGTGCCAGCAGCTCTGGGACAGCTCCCTATGGCTACACCTTC. This encodes CASSSGTAPYGYTF.

Comments on this clonotype: No DNA is shown, since the ends of the CDR3 on it are uncertain; the CDR3 is the one TCRdb lists. The genes are TRBV21-1 and TRBJ1-6; the table calls TRBD1, which could not be checked here. TRBV21-1 is deemed a pseudogene. The CDR3 sequence runs 18 residues, both termini included. This CDR3 reads CASSKTGVVGTGNSPLHF.

This clonotype was counted once. This chain joins TRBV15 and TRBJ2-1, with D unclear. The germline V gene has CDR1 LNHNV and CDR2 YYDKDF (reference sequence). V lost 0 bases and J lost 8, with 8 bases in between. This CDR3 comprises 13 residues. In nucleotides, the CDR3 is TGTGCCACCAGCAGAGATGGCGGCTATGAGCAGTTCTTC. This encodes CATSRDGGYEQFF.

This chain connects TRBV24-1 to TRBJ1-1, with 8 bases aligning to TRBD1. Germline lookup yields CDR1 KGHDR and CDR2 SFDVKD. Trimming at V came to 9 bases and at J to 4 bases, leaving 0 bases not matched to a gene. This CDR3 spans 11 amino acids. The CDR3 bases are TGTGCCACCGGACAGGGCACTGAAGCTTTCTTT. Amino acid sequence: CATGQGTEAFF.

This chain links TRBV12-3 or TRBV12-4 with TRBJ1-4, with D uncertain. V gave up 6 bases and J gave up 6 bases, with 14 bases separating them. This CDR3 is built from 14 residues. The CDR3 loop reads CASREHGIDEKLFF. DNA for the CDR3: TGTGCCAGCAGGGAACACGGAATCGATGAAAAACTGTTTTTT.

The chain carries TRBV20-1 and TRBJ2-3; the D call may be TRBD1 or TRBD2 (6 bases each). Germline CDR1 and CDR2: DFQATT and SNEGSKA (reference sequence). V dropped 6 bases and J dropped 3 bases, with 16 bases sitting between them. CDR3 length: 14 residues. The CDR3 nucleotides are TGCAGTGCGAAGAGGGGGGAGACAACAGATACGCAGTATTTT. Translated: CSAKRGETTDTQYF.

The rearrangement uses TRBV14 and TRBJ2-2; 10 bases fit TRBD2. The V gene's germline CDR1 is SGHDN and CDR2 FVKESK. The V segment lost 2 bases and the J segment 4 bases; nucleotides outside the gene matches: 7. This CDR3 is built from 17 residues. The CDR3 spells CASSQPWTSGSTGELFF. The CDR3 DNA is TGTGCCAGCAGCCAACCTTGGACTAGCGGCAGCACCGGGGAGCTGTTTTTT.

The gene calls are TRBV4-1 and TRBJ2-7, with TRBD1 identical over 8 bases. Germline loops: CDR1 MGHRA, CDR2 YSYEKL. This CDR3 has 15 amino acids. Trimming at V came to 2 bases and at J to 5 bases, leaving 8 bases not matched to a gene. The CDR3 spells CASSQPGQGVNEQYF. The CDR3 nucleotides are TGCGCCAGCAGCCAACCTGGACAGGGTGTAAACGAGCAGTACTTC.

The chain has TRBV12-3 or TRBV12-4 and TRBJ1-1, with TRBD1 matching over 10 bases. The V and J ends lost 5 bases and 7 bases, in that order; junction bases with no gene match: 7. The CDR3 covers 14 residues. The CDR3 DNA reads as TGTGCCAGCAGTCTCGACAGGGGGCTTATTGAAGCTTTCTTT. Amino acids: CASSLDRGLIEAFF.

The chain employs TRBV15 and TRBJ1-2; 7 positions match TRBD1. V lost 3 bases, J lost 2 bases, and 0 bases stayed unmatched. This CDR3 region has 13 residues. Germline lookup yields CDR1 LNHNV and CDR2 YYDKDF (reference sequence). The CDR3 DNA reads as TGTGCCACCAGCAGGGACAGGAACTATGGCTACACCTTC. It specifies CATSRDRNYGYTF.

The chain is built from TRBV7-2 and TRBJ2-7; D unclear. This CDR3 comprises 15 residues. The germline V gene encodes CDR1 SGHTA and CDR2 FQGNSA. The V end was cut by 5 bases, the J end by 0 bases, with 14 bases between. The CDR3 sequence: CASSPAKRSSYEQYF. DNA of the CDR3: TGTGCCAGCAGCCCCGCCAAAAGGAGCTCCTACGAGCAGTACTTC.

This chain uses TRBV4-1 with TRBJ1-5; D is undetermined. The CDR3 length is 19 residues. V dropped 3 bases and J dropped 0 bases, with 21 bases sitting between them. Germline V CDR1 and CDR2: MGHRA, YSYEKL. CDR3 sequence: CASSQSFITDRYSNQPQHF. CDR3 bases: TGCGCCAGCAGCCAGTCGTTTATAACCGACCGTTATAGCAATCAGCCCCAGCATTTT.

This rearrangement joins TRBV27 to TRBJ2-3; D is unresolved. Trimming shortened V by 0 bases and J by 2 bases, and 9 bases separated the two germline ends. This CDR3 is built from 15 residues. Germline values: CDR1 MNHEY, CDR2 SMNVEV (reference sequence). DNA for the CDR3: TGTGCCAGCAGTTTATCCGCCTGGAACACAGATACGCAGTATTTT. Translating it yields CASSLSAWNTDTQYF.

This clonotype was picked up one time. This rearrangement joins TRBV9 to TRBJ1-6, with 8 bases that match TRBD1. Germline CDR1 SGDLS, CDR2 YYNGEE. The V and J ends lost 4 bases and 7 bases, in that order; junction bases with no gene match: 4. The CDR3 sequence is 14 residues long. The CDR3, as DNA: TGTGCCAGCAGCCGGGACAGGACCAATTCACCCCTCCACTTT. Its protein product is CASSRDRTNSPLHF.

The rearrangement joins TRBV13 to TRBJ2-1; 7 bases match TRBD2. The CDR3 loop spans 17 amino acids. V lost 4 bases and J lost 5; bases outside the gene matches: 14. Germline CDR1 is PRHDT and CDR2 is FYEKMQ (reference sequence). CDR3 protein: CASSSTRGRSGDNEQFF. DNA for the CDR3: TGTGCCAGCAGCTCTACCCGCGGACGCAGCGGGGACAATGAGCAGTTCTTC. The full variable domain, its missing parts supplied by reference TRBV13 and TRBJ2-1, is AAGVIQSPRHLIKEKRETATLKCYPIPRHDTVYWYQQGPGQDPQFLISFYEKMQSDKGSIPDRFSAQQFSDYHSELNMSSLELGDSALYFCASSSTRGRSGDNEQFFGPGTRLTVL.

In DNA, the CDR3 is TGCGCCAGCAGTCCCGGTTACTATGGCTACACCTTC. It yields the protein CASSPGYYGYTF. The J gene is TRBJ1-2, the V gene TRBV5-1; no clear D gene. The V and J ends lost 5 bases and 3 bases respectively, with 8 bases between them. This CDR3 is built from 12 residues. Germline V CDR1 and CDR2: SGHRS, YFSETQ.

The DNA for the CDR3 is TGTGCCAGCAGTGAGAACTTTAATTCACCCCTCCACTTT. Encoded protein: CASSENFNSPLHF. The chain couples TRBV2 to TRBJ1-6; unclear D gene. V was cut by 3 bases and J by 6 bases, with 6 bases left in between. The germline V gene has CDR1 SNHLY and CDR2 FYNNEI. The CDR3 consists of 13 residues.

The chain recombines TRBV7-2 with TRBJ2-2; no definite D call. Looked up from germline, CDR1 is SGHTA and CDR2 is FQGNSA. This CDR3 is 14 amino acids long. Trimming removed 0 bases at V and 3 bases at J, with 5 bases between. The CDR3 sequence: CASSLAVYTGELFF. The DNA of the CDR3 is TGTGCCAGCAGCTTAGCGGTGTACACCGGGGAGCTGTTTTTT.

This sequence joins TRBV28 and TRBJ2-7; D may be TRBD1 (6 bases). Germline loops: CDR1 MDHEN, CDR2 SYDVKM. V lost 3 bases to trimming and J lost 6 bases, with 18 bases between them. There are 15 residues in the CDR3. CDR3 loop: CASSFGGQVGGEQYF. The DNA for the CDR3 is TGTGCCAGCAGTTTTGGGGGACAAGTTGGTGGCGAGCAGTACTTC.

V usage is TRBV12-3 or TRBV12-4 and J usage is TRBJ2-7, with TRBD2 matching over 7 bases. V trimming: 3 bases; J trimming: 7 bases; junction bases outside the gene matches: 9. This CDR3 contains 14 residues. CDR3: CASSLLGGVGEQYF. CDR3 nucleotide sequence: TGTGCCAGCAGTTTGTTGGGGGGGGTTGGAGAGCAGTACTTC.

The chain joins TRBV12-2 to TRBJ1-5. TRBV12-2 is recorded as a pseudogene. This CDR3 has 10 amino acids. CDR3 in DNA: TGTGCAAGTCGACCTCGGTCCCAGCATTTT. Protein product: CASRPRSQHF.

The chain carries TRBV12-3 or TRBV12-4 and TRBJ1-4; D is perhaps TRBD1 (5 bases). Trimming cost V 3 bases and J 7 bases, with 15 bases left between them. The CDR3 contains 15 residues. The CDR3 is CASSFQGPAGEKLFF. CDR3 DNA: TGTGCCAGCAGTTTCCAGGGCCCGGCGGGTGAAAAACTGTTTTTT.